This entry lists 6 T cell receptor beta chains sequenced from one sample in a study of cytomegalovirus exposure and HLA in healthy donors. PCR was performed using 60 Vbeta and 13 Jbeta primers. Repertoires were generated with immunoSEQ multiplex PCR, while TCRdb's copy carries only in-frame clones and drops some. In the table there are under 140,000 clones, approximately 83% of which are singletons. Input material: PBMCs. The receptors stem from a middle-aged man in good health and CMV-seronegative.

The chain employs TRBV6-5 and TRBJ1-4; 7 bases map to TRBD1. CDR1 is MNHEY and CDR2 is SVGAGI in the germline V gene. The CDR3 runs to 12 residues. V lost 6 bases to trimming and J lost 13 bases; unmatched junction nucleotides: 8. The CDR3 DNA sequence: TGTGCCAGCAGCGAGCACAGGGGAAGACTGTTTTTT. It specifies CASSEHRGRLFF.

A remark on this clone: Other nucleotide sequences in the sample specify the same CDR3. The rearrangement links TRBV5-6 to TRBJ1-5; TRBD1 matches at 7 bases. The CDR3 is 15 amino acids. Germline lookup yields CDR1 SGHDT and CDR2 YYEEEE. V was clipped by 2 bases and J by 3 bases; unmatched bases: 5. The CDR3 DNA sequence: TGTGCCAGCAGCTTACGAGGGGGCCCCAATCAGCCCCAGCATTTT. Translation gives CASSLRGGPNQPQHF.

The rearrangement joins TRBV5-4 to TRBJ2-5; TRBD1 aligns across 7 bases. Germline CDR1 is SGHNT and CDR2 is YYREEE (reference sequence). The CDR3 totals 14 residues. The junction had 7 bases not matched to a gene; V was cut back by 4 bases and J by 4 bases. The CDR3 sequence: CASSIQGRLETQYF. In DNA form, the CDR3 reads TGTGCCAGCAGCATACAGGGGCGGCTAGAGACCCAGTACTTC. The variable domain in full, with the rest retrieved from reference TRBV5-4 and TRBJ2-5, is ETGVTQSPTHLIKTRGQQVTLRCSSQSGHNTVSWYQQALGQGPQFIFQYYREEENGRGNFPPRFSGLQFPNYSSELNVNALELDDSALYLCASSIQGRLETQYFGPGTRLLVL.

This clone appeared once. The genes are TRBV29-1 and TRBJ2-1, with 7 bases that match TRBD1. The CDR3 length is 16 residues. Germline-derived CDR1 and CDR2 are SQVTM and ANQGSEA. Germline trimming cut 3 bases from V and 3 bases from J; bases unmatched to any gene: 11. The CDR3 here is CSVDSLKGQLYNEQFF. Here the CDR3 DNA reads TGCAGCGTTGATAGTTTGAAGGGACAGCTCTACAATGAGCAGTTCTTC.

The chain links TRBV6-5 to TRBJ1-6, with D possibly TRBD1 on 5 matching bases. CDR3 length: 14 residues. V shed 2 bases and J shed 7 bases, with 9 bases lying between them. Germline values: CDR1 MNHEY, CDR2 SVGAGI. The CDR3: CASSYLTGNSPLHF. CDR3 in DNA: TGTGCCAGCAGTTACCTTACAGGAAATTCACCCCTCCACTTT.

The gene calls are TRBV4-2 and TRBJ2-2; D is perhaps TRBD1 (7 bases). The ends were cut back, 7 bases at V and 6 bases at J, with 12 bases in the middle. This CDR3 contains 13 residues. In germline, CDR1 is LGHNA, CDR2 YNFKEQ. DNA of the CDR3: TGTGCCAGCACCATCAGGGGGGCCGGGGAGCTGTTTTTT. As protein: CASTIRGAGELFF.